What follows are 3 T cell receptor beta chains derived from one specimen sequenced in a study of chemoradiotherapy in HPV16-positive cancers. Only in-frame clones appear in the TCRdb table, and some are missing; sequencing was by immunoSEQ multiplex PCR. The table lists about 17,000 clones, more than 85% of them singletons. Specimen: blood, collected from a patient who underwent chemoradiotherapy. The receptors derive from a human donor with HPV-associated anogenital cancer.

The CDR3 bases are TGTGCCAGCAGCTTAGATCAAGGGGGTTTGAACGAGCAGTACTTC. Translated: CASSLDQGGLNEQYF. The chain combines TRBV7-2 with TRBJ2-7, with D possibly being TRBD1 (6 bases). Trimming cost V 1 base and J 5 bases, with 15 bases left between them. In germline, CDR1 is SGHTA, CDR2 FQGNSA. The CDR3 has 15 residues. The whole variable domain, filled in from reference TRBV7-2 and TRBJ2-7, reads GAGVSQSPSNKVTEKGKDVELRCDPISGHTALYWYRQSLGQGLEFLIYFQGNSAPDKSGLPSDRFSAERTGGSVSTLTIQRTQQEDSAVYLCASSLDQGGLNEQYFGPGTRLTVT.

CDR3 sequence: CAWLGGGAFF. CDR3 DNA: TGTGCCTGGCTAGGAGGGGGAGCTTTCTTT. V and J are TRBV30 and TRBJ1-1; possible D gene TRBD1, 6 bases. V was clipped by 5 bases and J by 10 bases, with 11 bases between them. The CDR3 is 10 amino acids. CDR1 and CDR2 (germline): GTSNPN, SVGIG (reference sequence).

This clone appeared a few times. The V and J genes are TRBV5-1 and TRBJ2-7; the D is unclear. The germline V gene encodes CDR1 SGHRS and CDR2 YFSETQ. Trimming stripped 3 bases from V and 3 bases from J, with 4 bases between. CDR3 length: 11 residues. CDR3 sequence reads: CASSSNYEQYF. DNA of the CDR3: TGCGCCAGCAGCTCCAACTACGAGCAGTACTTC.